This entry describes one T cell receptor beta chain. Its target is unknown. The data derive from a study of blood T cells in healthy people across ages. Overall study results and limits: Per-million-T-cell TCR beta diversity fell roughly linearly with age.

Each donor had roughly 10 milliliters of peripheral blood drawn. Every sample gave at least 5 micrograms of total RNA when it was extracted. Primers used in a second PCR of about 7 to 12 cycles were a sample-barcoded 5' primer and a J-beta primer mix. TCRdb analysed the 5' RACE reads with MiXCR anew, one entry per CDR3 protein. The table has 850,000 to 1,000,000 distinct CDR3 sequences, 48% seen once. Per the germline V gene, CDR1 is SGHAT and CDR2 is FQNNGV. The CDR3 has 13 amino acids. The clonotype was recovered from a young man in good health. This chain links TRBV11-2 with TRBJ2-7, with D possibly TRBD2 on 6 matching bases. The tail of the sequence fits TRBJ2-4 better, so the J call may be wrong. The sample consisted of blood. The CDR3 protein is CASSAGRQNIQYF. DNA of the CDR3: TGTGCCAGCAGCGCAGGGAGGCAAAACATTCAGTACTTC.